The sample holds many counts of the clone carrying this T cell receptor (beta chain). The antigen remains undetermined. This record belongs to a study of regulatory T cells in long-lasting Graves disease. Study-level findings and limits: Those with persistent disease had in common more public clonotypes (about 2,700) than new patients (roughly 930).

Construction of the TCR beta libraries employed iRepertoire HTBI primers in conjunction with Arm-PCR of CDR3 regions. Each CDR3 protein is one row after TCRdb ran MiXCR on the multiplex PCR reads. The sample has under 250,000 distinct CDR3 sequences; around 20% are singletons. The time point is: newly diagnosed GD, antithyroid drugs for less than 3 months. The TCR library was made from RNA that had been extracted from PBMCs in TRIzol. After removal of 6 bases from V and 6 bases from J, the junction contained 7 bases not matched to a gene. This CDR3 has 14 amino acids. The receptor comes from a female donor with Graves disease. The sequencing here drew on peripheral blood mononuclear cells (PBMCs), taken at new diagnosis, from a patient treated with antithyroid drugs. The genes are TRBV12-3 or TRBV12-4 and TRBJ2-3; 9 bases agree with TRBD1. In DNA, the CDR3 is TGTGCCAGCAGCCTTGGACAGGGGTCGGATACGCAGTATTTT. It translates to CASSLGQGSDTQYF.